This TCR beta chain was recorded in a study of tumor and adjacent non-tumor tissue in lung cancer listed by TCRdb under 2018. Broadly, across the study: The cohort included about eleven adenocarcinoma, 2 squamous cell carcinoma and 1 small cell lung cancer patients. The roughly 15 enrolled patients, of whom some ten were men and 5 were women, were aged about 30 to 80 years and were diagnosed with TNM stage I to III disease. For each patient, one tumor sample and one normal lung sample were taken, giving thirty paired specimens that underwent TCRbeta CDR3 sequencing. In total, sequencing yielded approximately 130,000,000 productive TCRbeta reads, which works out to an average of approximately 4 million reads per sample. The study compared bulk TCRbeta repertoires between lung tumor tissue and matched distant non-tumor lung tissue from 15 lung cancer patients. The investigation overall reported the following: Neither the sequencing platform nor unique molecular identifiers are named or mentioned anywhere in the methods. Significantly higher TCR diversity (inverse Simpson) was observed in tumor tissue than in normal lung tissue (approximately 440 vs 150, P = 0.0075, Mann-Whitney U test). With only about 14 patients in the cohort, the authors noted that larger samples and more detailed clinical data are needed. Significantly higher TCR diversity was found in younger patients, and higher tumor TCR diversity was associated with shorter overall and disease-free survival. The top 100 clones accounted for a significantly larger cumulative portion of the repertoire in normal lung than in tumor tissue. Because peripheral blood was not sequenced, blood TCRbeta repertoires in the lung cancer patients of the study were not examined.

RNA was extracted from bulk unsorted tissue and checked for quality with a NanoDrop ND-1000 and an Agilent 2100. Distant non-tumor tissue taken more than 3 cm from the tumor edge was used as the normal lung sample. Donors were newly diagnosed lung cancer patients admitted for thoracic surgery in China between August and November 2014, without prior chemotherapy. Patients who had received previous radiotherapy or chemotherapy, or who had another concurrent cancer, were excluded from the study. Surgical tissue pieces of roughly 1-2.1 cm3 were preserved in RNAlater solution and stored at -80 °C until use. Looking up the germline V gene yields CDR1 MNHNS and CDR2 SASEGT. V trim: 6 bases; J trim: 8 bases; unmatched bases: 6. The CDR3 contains 13 residues, cysteine and phenylalanine counted. Just CDR3 DNA is preserved here, 39 bases in frame from base 1. Regarding this clonotype: Its antigen is unknown. No base quality values were provided; no much bigger clone lies one nucleotide off.

The method behind the library was multiplex PCR. Data came from an Illumina HiSeq 2500. TCRbeta libraries were constructed through three rounds of nested PCR with primers (Table S4) according to protocols adapted from ARM-PCR. PCR products of 200-500 bp were gel-excised and purified with the QIAquick gel extraction kit before sequencing. In the source study's methods: Trimmomatic was used to clean the reads, FLASH was used to merge the reads into complete CDR3 sequences, and MiTCR was used to assign the reads to V(D)J germline segments. Clonal diversity was computed as the inverse Simpson's index with VDJtools. A read counted as productive if the sequence was in-frame and lacked a premature stop codon. Clones were called with MiXCR by TCRdb after fastp trimmed the public reads at Q25, and only in-frame beta chains were retained. Every distinct CDR3 protein forms one entry, paired with its most common genes and DNA. These V and J calls rely on TCRdb rather than the paper's analysis. The sample data list under 95,000 distinct CDR3 sequences, and more than 80% of these were observed just once. The leading ten clones occupy about 51% of the sample.

The receptor's source is a man in his 60s with non-small cell lung cancer. Sequencing used distant non-tumor lung tissue. This sequence uses TRBV6-1 and TRBJ2-1; a stretch of 8 junction bases matches TRBD1. The DNA is as follows: TGTGCCAGCAGGGCGACAGGGGAGCATGAGCAGTTCTTC. Its coded protein is CASRATGEHEQFF.